A single sample gave rise to the 10 T cell receptor beta chains below, sequenced in a study of molecular identifiers for immune sequencing clone quantification (dated by TCRdb to between 2018 and 2020). The library was produced with PCR. For sequencing, an Illumina HiSeq 4000 was employed. TCRdb itself trimmed the public reads at Q25 with fastp, ran MiXCR and retained productive beta chains. Records with the same CDR3 protein are collapsed into one entry carrying the most frequent genes and DNA. This sample comprises 90,000 or so distinct CDR3 sequences, roughly a fifth of them detected only once. About 1% of the sample is in the top ten clones. The specimen sequenced was naive CD8+ T cells from blood, with Jurkat cell RNA spiked in. Sample cell subset or site, as interpreted from the label and publication: FACS-sorted CD8+CD4-CCR7+CD45RA+ naive T cells. These receptors all come from a human donor in good health. Some libraries in this study had Jurkat cell RNA spiked in.

Comments on this clonotype: This could be a read error, since a much larger clone is one nucleotide away. The CDR3 carries no conserved terminal phenylalanine or tryptophan, so it likely arises from a read error. The chain recombines TRBV9 with TRBJ1-5; no clear D. Trimming removed 0 bases from V and 3 bases from J, with 10 bases in between. The CDR3 is 15 amino acids. Per germline, CDR1 SGDLS and CDR2 YYNGEE. The CDR3 loop reads CASSVGRHANQPQHS. The DNA for the CDR3 is TGTGCCAGCAGCGTAGGGCGACACGCCAATCAGCCCCAGCATTCT.

This clonotype was picked up one time. This clone may be a read error of a much larger clone one base away. This chain uses TRBV7-9 with TRBJ2-5, with D tentatively TRBD1 or TRBD2 (5 bases each). Germline V gene data show CDR1 as SEHNR and CDR2 as FQNEAQ (reference sequence). Trimming left V 8 bases short and J 4 bases short, with 11 bases between. This CDR3 comprises 12 residues. Written as DNA, the CDR3 is TGTGCCAGCCCCTGGGACGGAGAGACCCAGTACTTC. The encoded protein is CASPWDGETQYF.

Comment on this clonotype: A read error is possible here, since a much larger clone lies one base away. The chain carries TRBV7-2 and TRBJ1-1; TRBD1 matches at 8 bases. After removal of 5 bases from V and 1 base from J, the junction contained 6 bases not matched to a gene. The germline gives CDR1 SGHTA, CDR2 FQGNSA. The CDR3 runs to 15 residues. The CDR3 coding sequence is TGTGCCAGCAGCCCCGAGGACAGGGAGAACACTGAAGCTTTCTTT. This translates into CASSPEDRENTEAFF.

The V and J genes are TRBV5-1 and TRBJ2-7, with D maybe TRBD2 (5 bases). The CDR3 length is 14 residues. CDR1 SGHRS and CDR2 YFSETQ come from the germline V gene. Trimming took 4 bases from V and 2 from J, leaving 13 bases between them. The CDR3 here is CASSPEPGTYEQYF. CDR3 DNA sequence: TGCGCCAGCAGCCCGGAACCGGGAACCTACGAGCAGTACTTC.

This clonotype showed up many times. This rearrangement joins TRBV20-1 to TRBJ2-7; D not resolved. CDR1 is DFQATT, CDR2 SNEGSKA, per germline (reference sequence). The V gene lost 4 bases and the J gene lost 9 bases, with 16 bases spanning the gap. This CDR3 is 12 amino acids long. As DNA, the CDR3 is TGCAGTGCTACTCCTCCTAGTTTTCGGCAGTACTTC. Its translation is CSATPPSFRQYF.

This clonotype came up many times. This rearrangement joins TRBV6-1 to TRBJ1-4; D gene uncertain. The CDR3 sequence is 19 residues long. V lost 2 bases to trimming and J lost 4 bases, with 23 bases between them. Germline CDR1 MNHNS, CDR2 SASEGT. CDR3 bases: TGTGCCAGCAGTGAACGGGCACCCGGTCTCTCTTTCTTTAATGAAAAACTGTTTTTT. Translated, it gives CASSERAPGLSFFNEKLFF.

Points on this clonotype: A much larger clonotype is one base distant, so this may be a read error. The CDR3: CASSLAPGRIGPYYGYTF. CDR3 DNA sequence: TGTGCCAGCAGCTTAGCGCCCGGCAGAATAGGGCCCTACTATGGCTACACCTTC. The V gene is TRBV7-9, the J gene TRBJ1-2; D ambiguous. Germline V CDR1 and CDR2: SEHNR, FQNEAQ (reference sequence). V was cut by 0 bases and J by 3 bases, with 20 bases left in between. The CDR3 length is 18 residues.

In this sample, this clonotype turned up once. The chain has TRBV27 and TRBJ2-3; 16 bases are a match to TRBD2. CDR1 MNHEY and CDR2 SMNVEV come from the germline V gene (reference sequence). V gave up 4 bases and J gave up 8 bases; unmatched junction bases: 15. The CDR3 consists of 19 residues. As DNA, the CDR3 is TGTGCCAGCAGTTCTTGGGGGCCGGGACTAGCGGGGGGGTTAGGTACGCAGTATTTT. This translates into CASSSWGPGLAGGLGTQYF.

This clonotype came up many times. The rearrangement uses TRBV5-6 and TRBJ1-5, with a tentative D call TRBD1 (6 bases). The V end lost 4 bases, the J end lost 0 bases, and 14 bases lay between the germline ends. The V gene's germline CDR1 is SGHDT and CDR2 YYEEEE. The CDR3 spans 16 residues. This chain's CDR3 is CASSPTGTYSNQPQHF. CDR3 DNA: TGTGCCAGCAGCCCGACAGGAACTTATAGCAATCAGCCCCAGCATTTT.

This clonotype was seen many times. The chain links TRBV7-9 to TRBJ1-1; D call uncertain. Between the trimmed V and J ends, which lost 4 bases and 3 bases, there was a span of 12 bases. The CDR3 length is 14 residues. From germline, CDR1 is SEHNR and CDR2 FQNEAQ (reference sequence). The CDR3: CASSYEGPDTEAFF. Written as DNA, the CDR3 is TGTGCCAGCAGCTACGAGGGCCCGGACACTGAAGCTTTCTTT.